This is a list of T cell receptor beta chains from one sample in a study of blood T cell repertoires in COVID-19. Some clones are missing from TCRdb's copy, which holds only in-frame ones; the method was immunoSEQ multiplex PCR. The data contain under 250,000 clones, about nine tenths of them singletons. The source material was peripheral blood. The receptor set was obtained from a woman aged 55-69 years who had recovered from COVID-19. Each CDR3 is given with its conserved first and last residue. The size of a clone is reported for some rows only, either as once, few or many, or as a class for expanded clones.

J	V	size	CDR3
TRBJ1-2	TRBV7-2	NA	CASSSGVSYGYTF
TRBJ1-3	TRBV6-5	NA	CASSYSSGGAGNTIYF
TRBJ2-2	TRBV24-1	NA	CATSPPGLAGATGELFF
TRBJ2-1	TRBV11-1	NA	CASSLARGGQTYNEQFF
TRBJ1-6	TRBV5-6	NA	CASSFRDRYNSPLHF
TRBJ1-5	TRBV7-9	few	CASSRDSYSNQPQHF
TRBJ2-3	TRBV18	NA	CASSPRGQGTDTQYF
TRBJ1-1	TRBV7-9	NA	CASRGGQRSEAFF
TRBJ1-3	TRBV15	NA	CATSRDPVGKGSGNTIYF
TRBJ2-5	TRBV2	NA	CASSDWGVEVQYF
TRBJ2-2	TRBV7-7	NA	CASSLQTTINTGELFF
TRBJ2-7	TRBV11-1	once	CASSLGQGGTYEQYF
TRBJ1-6	TRBV6-1	NA	CASSEVVDSPLHF
TRBJ1-1	TRBV11-2	NA	CASSANPRQGKAFF
TRBJ2-1	TRBV9	NA	CASSGQGQSNEQFF
TRBJ2-2	TRBV15	NA	CATSRDLVGTGELFF
TRBJ2-7	TRBV4-2	NA	CASSQDEGTVYEQYF
TRBJ2-3	TRBV6-2/TRBV6-3	few	CASSYLRGSNRRDTQYF
TRBJ2-1	TRBV28	NA	CASSLLSEQFF
TRBJ2-2	TRBV27	many	CASSVRGNRKGELFF
TRBJ2-7	TRBV18	once	CASSAVRREQYF
TRBJ1-5	TRBV6-5	NA	CASSYGGGFEQPQHF
TRBJ1-1	TRBV5-1	NA	CASSFRTASRTTEAFF
TRBJ2-5	TRBV9	NA	CASSVVGGQGTQYF
TRBJ2-1	TRBV6-2/TRBV6-3	NA	CASSYPDRLFGRDEQFF
TRBJ2-2	TRBV11-2	once	CASSYTGAGGELFF
TRBJ1-2	TRBV2	NA	CASSVEGRGGYTF
TRBJ1-4	TRBV28	NA	CASSPPGQGVATNEKLFF
TRBJ1-5	TRBV28	NA	CASSISGGYNQPQHF
TRBJ2-2	TRBV18	NA	CASSTSGGAAGELFF
TRBJ2-2	TRBV7-9	NA	CASKPRGANTGELFF
TRBJ2-2	TRBV28	once	CASSPGQGRNTGELFF
TRBJ2-7	TRBV18	NA	CASSPGASGGMYF
TRBJ1-1	TRBV18	NA	CASSPPGGGAHTEAFF
TRBJ2-5	TRBV2	NA	CASSEDRGYQETQYF
TRBJ1-5	TRBV27	NA	CASSLRVDRGRVNQPQHF
TRBJ1-5	TRBV19	NA	CASSINRVSNQPQHF
TRBJ1-1	TRBV18	NA	CASSPGDRGTEAFF
TRBJ1-4	TRBV10-3	NA	CAISEGWREKLFF
TRBJ2-1	TRBV7-3	NA	CASSLTPRQDYNEQFF
TRBJ2-2	TRBV5-1	NA	CASSLGQRNTGELFF
TRBJ2-7	TRBV6-5	once	CASSTDRVPYEQYF
TRBJ2-7	TRBV11-3	NA	CASSLQGATYEQYF
TRBJ1-2	TRBV5-1	once	CASSLFTGLEDYGYTF
TRBJ2-3	TRBV9	NA	CASSHGGTDTQYF
TRBJ1-2	TRBV18	once	CASSPPTGVDGYTF
TRBJ2-7	TRBV5-5	NA	CASSLALAGGLSYEQYF
TRBJ2-5	TRBV19	NA	CASRRTSGGPEETQYF
TRBJ2-2	TRBV7-9	NA	CASSLYPGNTGELFF
TRBJ2-5	TRBV7-9	NA	CASSLIQGLQETQYF
TRBJ1-1	TRBV14	NA	CASSQSGGTEAFF
TRBJ2-7	TRBV18	NA	CASSPGLAGVTYEQYF
TRBJ2-6	TRBV5-1	NA	CASGEVSGANVLTF
TRBJ2-3	TRBV5-1	few	CASSISGGTDTDTQYF
TRBJ2-4	TRBV15	NA	CATSGTGSKNIQYF
TRBJ2-5	TRBV19	NA	CASSIDRRETQYF
TRBJ2-3	TRBV3-1/TRBV3-2	NA	CASSQEPSGVSTDTQYF
TRBJ1-6	TRBV6-6	NA	CASSPRSQGVGVLSPLHF
TRBJ2-3	TRBV12-5	NA	CASGLGQGNTDTQYF